This TCR beta chain came from a study of T-cell reconstitution after alpha-beta-depleted transplantation in children. General study results and limits: Surviving recipient cells, namely T cells and thymic progenitors, were the source of high day-60 TCRbeta diversity in some patients. About two months after transplant, alpha-beta T cells reportedly came from several hundred expanded graft clones. Newly made T cells mostly supplied T-cell counts and diversity one year after transplant.

For TCRbeta, the library was prepared with unique molecular identifiers. TCRdb re-analysed the PCR reads in MiXCR, keeping a single row per CDR3 protein. This sample has about 440,000 distinct CDR3 sequences, with roughly two fifths found just once. About this clonotype: The antigen remains unidentified.

CDR1 is DFQATT, CDR2 SNEGSKA, per germline (reference sequence). CDR3 length equals 13 residues. V was shortened by 2 bases and J by 1 base, with 6 bases between the two germline ends. This clonotype originated in a girl aged 2 to 9 with aplastic anemia, due to receive a stem cell transplant. The source was PBMCs, collected before TCRalphabeta/CD19-depleted stem cell transplant. The J gene is TRBJ2-4, the V gene TRBV20-1; the D gene could be TRBD1 or TRBD2 (5 bases each). The CDR3 is CSARWGAKNIQYF. The CDR3 region has the DNA TGCAGTGCTAGATGGGGGGCCAAAAACATTCAGTACTTC.